The following is a T cell receptor beta chain sequence with its context. Its target is unknown. The donors were healthy bone marrow donors. This entry belongs to a study of cytomegalovirus exposure and HLA in healthy donors. In the PCR, 60 Vbeta and 13 Jbeta primers were used. Clones were read by immunoSEQ multiplex PCR, and TCRdb kept only the in-frame ones, dropping some. Among 210,000 or so clones listed, 87% were seen once. Findings and caveats of the study: Evidence from a later analysis indicated that most CMV-associated TCR beta chains looked HLA-restricted. Among TCR beta chains, those listed as cytomegalovirus-associated numbered 164.

The sequenced sample was PBMCs. This TCR was recovered from a man aged 25-40 years in good health and CMV-seronegative.

CDR3 residues: CASSLGQTSGANVLTF. CDR3 nucleotide sequence: TGCGCCAGCAGCTTAGGACAGACCTCTGGGGCCAACGTCCTGACTTTC. This rearrangement joins TRBV5-1 to TRBJ2-6, with D tentatively TRBD1 (6 bases). V was shortened by 2 bases and J by 0 bases, with 9 bases between the two germline ends. The germline V gene has CDR1 SGHRS and CDR2 YFSETQ. CDR3 length equals 16 residues.